These 2 T cell receptor beta chains originate from one sample sequenced in a study of CXCR3-negative and CXCR3-positive naive CD8 T cells (dated by TCRdb to between 2018 and 2021). What the study reported, not specific to this receptor: TRB CDR3s from CXCR3-positive naive cells showed higher hydrophobicity (lower Kidera factor 4), lower energy, and higher strength and volume indices than CXCR3-negative naive cells.

These receptors are not linked to any known antigen. Sequencing was performed on a NextSeq 550. The Human TCR Profiling Kit (MiLaboratory) was used to prepare UMI-labeled 5' RACE TRB cDNA libraries. TCRdb reprocessed the raw reads; every CDR3 protein sequence is a single record, and DNA is not supplied. The data table for this sample lists roughly 140,000 distinct CDR3 sequences. The top ten constitute about 0.28% of the sample. The sequenced material came from naive CXCR3+ CD8+ T cells from blood. The cell subset or site tag for this specimen amounts to: CD45RO-CCR7+CD27+CD95- naive CD8+ T cells expressing CXCR3 (TNR3+). The receptors were sampled from a human donor in good health. Some clones in this sample may be carry-over from other donors' samples.

This sequence joins TRBV30 and TRBJ2-3; the D call of TRBD1 rests on TCRdb alone, since no DNA is present to check it. This CDR3 is built from 14 residues. Germline CDR1 and CDR2: GTSNPN and SVGIG (reference sequence). The CDR3 here is CAWTPGFGTDTQYF. The whole variable domain, remainder taken from reference TRBV30 and TRBJ2-3, is SQTIHQWPATLVQPVGSPLSLECTVEGTSNPNLYWYRQAAGRGLQLLFYSVGIGQISSEVPQNLSASRPQDRQFILSSKKLLLSDSGFYLCAWTPGFGTDTQYFGPGTRLTVL.

V is TRBV20-1 and J is TRBJ2-7; checking the TCRdb D call of TRBD2 is not possible without DNA. Per germline, CDR1 DFQATT and CDR2 SNEGSKA (reference sequence). This CDR3 has 14 amino acids. The CDR3 here is CSAKLAGGSYEQYF.